Below are 2 T cell receptor beta chains sequenced from a single sample in a study of blood T cell repertoires in COVID-19. Libraries were prepared by immunoSEQ multiplex PCR; TCRdb keeps only in-frame clonotypes and omits some of them. This sample has 150,000 or so clones, with around 85% found just once. What was sequenced was peripheral blood. Receptors were obtained from a man between 60 and 75 years old who had recovered from COVID-19.

The chain carries TRBV3-1 (or the pseudogene TRBV3-2) and TRBJ1-2, with 9 bases lining up with TRBD1. CDR1 is LGHDT and CDR2 is YNNKEL in the germline V gene (reference sequence). This CDR3 contains 16 residues. V shed 1 base, J shed 7 bases, and the junction held 10 bases outside the gene matches. The DNA for the CDR3 is TGTGCCAGCAGCCAAGTGGAACCGGGACAGGGCTCTGGCTACACCTTC. Residues: CASSQVEPGQGSGYTF.

Comment on this clone: Additional DNA sequences in this sample encode the identical CDR3. The V gene is TRBV29-1, the J gene TRBJ2-7, with D possibly TRBD2 on 6 matching bases. Germline V lookup: CDR1 SQVTM, CDR2 ANQGSEA. V was trimmed by 6 bases and J by 2 bases, leaving 14 bases between them. The CDR3 covers 13 residues. The CDR3 DNA sequence: TGCAGCGTGATCCTCGGAGGGGCCTACGAGCAGTACTTC. Its protein product is CSVILGGAYEQYF.